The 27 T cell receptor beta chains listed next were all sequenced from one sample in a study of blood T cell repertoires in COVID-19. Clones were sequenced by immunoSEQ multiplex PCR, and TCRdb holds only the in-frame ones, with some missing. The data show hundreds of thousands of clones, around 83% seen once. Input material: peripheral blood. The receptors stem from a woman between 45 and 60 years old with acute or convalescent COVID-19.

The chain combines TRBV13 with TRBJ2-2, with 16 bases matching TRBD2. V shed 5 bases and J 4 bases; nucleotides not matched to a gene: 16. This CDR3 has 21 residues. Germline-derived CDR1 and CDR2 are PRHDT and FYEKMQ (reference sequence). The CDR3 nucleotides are TGTGCCAGCAGCCTCCAGGCCGGGACTAGCGGGAGGGCCGGTCGCACCGGGGAGCTGTTTTTT. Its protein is CASSLQAGTSGRAGRTGELFF.

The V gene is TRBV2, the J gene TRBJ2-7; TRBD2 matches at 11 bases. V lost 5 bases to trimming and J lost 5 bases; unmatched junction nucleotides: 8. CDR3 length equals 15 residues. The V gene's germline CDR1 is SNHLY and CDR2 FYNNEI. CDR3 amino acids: CASSLLAGVAHEQYF. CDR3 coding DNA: TGTGCCAGCAGTTTACTAGCGGGAGTCGCCCACGAGCAGTACTTC. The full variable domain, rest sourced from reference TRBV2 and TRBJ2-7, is EPEVTQTPSHQVTQMGQEVILRCVPISNHLYFYWYRQILGQKVEFLVSFYNNEISEKSEIFDDQFSVERPDGSNFTLKIRSTKLEDSAMYFCASSLLAGVAHEQYFGPGTRLTVT.

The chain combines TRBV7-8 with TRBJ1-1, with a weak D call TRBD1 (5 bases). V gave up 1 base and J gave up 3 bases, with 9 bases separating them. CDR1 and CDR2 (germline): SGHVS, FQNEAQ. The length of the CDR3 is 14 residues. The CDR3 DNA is TGTGCCAGCAGCTTAGGCAGGGAAGACACTGAAGCTTTCTTT. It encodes CASSLGREDTEAFF.

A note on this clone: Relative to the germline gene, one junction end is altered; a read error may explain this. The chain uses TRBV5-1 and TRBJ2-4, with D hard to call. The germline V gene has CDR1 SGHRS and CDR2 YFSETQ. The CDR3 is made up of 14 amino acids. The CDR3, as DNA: TGCGCCAGCAGCTCCAATCCCGCGGCAGACCGCCGGGACTTC. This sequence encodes CASSSNPAADRRDF.

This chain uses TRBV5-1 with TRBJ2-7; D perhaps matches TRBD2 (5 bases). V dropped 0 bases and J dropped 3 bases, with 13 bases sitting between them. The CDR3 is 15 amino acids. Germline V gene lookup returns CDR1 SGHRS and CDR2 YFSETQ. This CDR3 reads CASSLVAGGDYEQYF. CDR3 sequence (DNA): TGCGCCAGCAGCTTGGTGGCGGGCGGTGACTACGAGCAGTACTTC.

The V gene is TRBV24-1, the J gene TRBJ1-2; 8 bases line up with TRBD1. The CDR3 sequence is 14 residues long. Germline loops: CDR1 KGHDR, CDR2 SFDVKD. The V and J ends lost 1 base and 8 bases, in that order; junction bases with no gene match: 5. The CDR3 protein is CATSDLGDRSGYTF. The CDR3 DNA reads TGTGCCACCAGTGATTTAGGGGACAGGAGCGGCTACACCTTC.

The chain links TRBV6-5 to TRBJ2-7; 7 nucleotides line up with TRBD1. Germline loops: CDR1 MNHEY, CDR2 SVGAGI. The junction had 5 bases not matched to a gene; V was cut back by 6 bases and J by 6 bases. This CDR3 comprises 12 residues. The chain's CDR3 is CASRSQGFEQYF. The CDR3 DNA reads TGTGCCAGCAGATCACAGGGGTTCGAGCAGTACTTC.

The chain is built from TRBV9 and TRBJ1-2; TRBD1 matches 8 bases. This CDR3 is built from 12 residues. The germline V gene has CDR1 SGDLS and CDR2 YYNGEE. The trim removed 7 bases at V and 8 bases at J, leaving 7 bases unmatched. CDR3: CASGTTGEGYTF. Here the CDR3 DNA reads TGTGCCAGCGGAACGACAGGGGAAGGCTACACCTTC.

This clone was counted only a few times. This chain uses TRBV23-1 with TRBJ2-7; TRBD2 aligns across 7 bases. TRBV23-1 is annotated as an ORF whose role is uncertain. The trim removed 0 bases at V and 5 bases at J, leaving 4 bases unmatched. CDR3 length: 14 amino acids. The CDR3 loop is CASSQSGRAHEQYF. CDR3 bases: TGCGCCAGCAGTCAATCAGGGAGGGCCCACGAGCAGTACTTC.

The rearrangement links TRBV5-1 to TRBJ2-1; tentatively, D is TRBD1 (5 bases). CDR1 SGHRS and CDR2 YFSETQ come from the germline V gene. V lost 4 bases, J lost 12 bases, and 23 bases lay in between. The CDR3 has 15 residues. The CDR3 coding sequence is TGCGCCAGCAGCCTTGGTCAGGGTACGGTCTCTGGGCAGTTCTTC. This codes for CASSLGQGTVSGQFF.

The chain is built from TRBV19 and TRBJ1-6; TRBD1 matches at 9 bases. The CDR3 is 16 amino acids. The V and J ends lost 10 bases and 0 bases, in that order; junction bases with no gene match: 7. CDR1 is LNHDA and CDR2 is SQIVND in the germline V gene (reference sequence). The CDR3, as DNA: TGTGCCACCGGGGACAGGGCCAGCTCCTATAATTCACCCCTCCACTTT. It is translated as CATGDRASSYNSPLHF. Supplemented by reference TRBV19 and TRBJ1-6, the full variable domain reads DGGITQSPKYLFRKEGQNVTLSCEQNLNHDAMYWYRQDPGQGLRLIYYSQIVNDFQKGDIAEGYSVSREKKESFPLTVTSAQKNPTAFYLCATGDRASSYNSPLHFGNGTRLTVT.

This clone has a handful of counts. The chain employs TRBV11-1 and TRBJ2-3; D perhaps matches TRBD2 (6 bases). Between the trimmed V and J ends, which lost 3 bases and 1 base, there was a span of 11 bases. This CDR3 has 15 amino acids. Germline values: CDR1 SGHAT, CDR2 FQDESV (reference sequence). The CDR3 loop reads CASSFLWEGTDTQYF. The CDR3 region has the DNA TGTGCCAGCAGCTTTCTGTGGGAGGGCACAGATACGCAGTATTTT.

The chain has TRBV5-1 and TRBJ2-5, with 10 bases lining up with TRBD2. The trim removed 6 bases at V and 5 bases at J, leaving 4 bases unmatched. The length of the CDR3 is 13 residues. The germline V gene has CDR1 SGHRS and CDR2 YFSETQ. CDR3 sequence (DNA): TGCGCCAGCACCCTAGCGGGAGACGAGACCCAGTACTTC. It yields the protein CASTLAGDETQYF.

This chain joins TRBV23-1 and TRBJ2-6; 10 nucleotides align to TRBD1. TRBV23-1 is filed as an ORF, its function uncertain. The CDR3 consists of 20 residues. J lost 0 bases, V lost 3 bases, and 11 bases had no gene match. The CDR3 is CASSHPDRQGANSGANVLTF. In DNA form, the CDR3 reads TGCGCCAGCAGTCACCCCGACAGACAGGGGGCGAACTCTGGGGCCAACGTCCTGACTTTC.

The CDR3 is CASSPRTSSSYNEQFF. CDR3 DNA sequence: TGTGCCAGCAGTCCGAGGACTAGTAGTTCCTACAATGAGCAGTTCTTC. The V call is TRBV6-6, the J call TRBJ2-1; 7 nucleotides align to TRBD2. With V trimmed by 5 bases and J by 1 base, 8 bases remained unmatched. The CDR3 has 16 amino acids. Germline-derived CDR1 and CDR2 are MNHNY and SVGAGI (reference sequence).

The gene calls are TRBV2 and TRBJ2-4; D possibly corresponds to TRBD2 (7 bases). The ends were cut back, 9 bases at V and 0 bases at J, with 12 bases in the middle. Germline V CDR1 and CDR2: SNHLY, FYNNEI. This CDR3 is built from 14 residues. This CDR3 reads CASRGGLAKNIQYF. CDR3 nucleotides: TGTGCCAGTAGGGGGGGTCTAGCCAAAAACATTCAGTACTTC. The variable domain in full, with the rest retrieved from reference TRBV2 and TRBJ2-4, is EPEVTQTPSHQVTQMGQEVILRCVPISNHLYFYWYRQILGQKVEFLVSFYNNEISEKSEIFDDQFSVERPDGSNFTLKIRSTKLEDSAMYFCASRGGLAKNIQYFGAGTRLSVL.

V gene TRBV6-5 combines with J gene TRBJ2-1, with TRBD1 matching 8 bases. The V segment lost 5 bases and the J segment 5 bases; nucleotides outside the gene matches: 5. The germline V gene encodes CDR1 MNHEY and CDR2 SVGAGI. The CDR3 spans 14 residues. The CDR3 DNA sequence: TGTGCCAGCAGTCGGACAGGGTATGACAATGAGCAGTTCTTC. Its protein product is CASSRTGYDNEQFF.

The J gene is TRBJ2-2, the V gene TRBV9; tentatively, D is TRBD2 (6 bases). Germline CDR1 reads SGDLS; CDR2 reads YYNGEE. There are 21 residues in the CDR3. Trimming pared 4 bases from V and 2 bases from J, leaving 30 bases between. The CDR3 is CASSPRGDSGYTYRNTGELFF. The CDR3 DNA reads TGTGCCAGCAGCCCCCGGGGTGATAGCGGATACACATACCGTAACACCGGGGAGCTGTTTTTT.

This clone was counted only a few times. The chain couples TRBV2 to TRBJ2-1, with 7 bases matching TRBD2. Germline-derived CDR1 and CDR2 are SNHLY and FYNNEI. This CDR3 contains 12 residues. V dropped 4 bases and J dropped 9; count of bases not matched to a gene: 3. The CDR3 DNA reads TGTGCCAGCAGTGGAGCGGGACTTGAGCAGTTCTTC. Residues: CASSGAGLEQFF. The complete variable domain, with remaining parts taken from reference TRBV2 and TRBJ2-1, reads EPEVTQTPSHQVTQMGQEVILRCVPISNHLYFYWYRQILGQKVEFLVSFYNNEISEKSEIFDDQFSVERPDGSNFTLKIRSTKLEDSAMYFCASSGAGLEQFFGPGTRLTVL.

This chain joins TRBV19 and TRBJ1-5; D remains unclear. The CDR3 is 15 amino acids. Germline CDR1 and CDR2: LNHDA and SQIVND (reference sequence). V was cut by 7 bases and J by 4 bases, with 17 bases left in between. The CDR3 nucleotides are TGTGCCAGTACCCGGTCTGGGAGGCCGAATCAGCCCCAGCATTTT. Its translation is CASTRSGRPNQPQHF.

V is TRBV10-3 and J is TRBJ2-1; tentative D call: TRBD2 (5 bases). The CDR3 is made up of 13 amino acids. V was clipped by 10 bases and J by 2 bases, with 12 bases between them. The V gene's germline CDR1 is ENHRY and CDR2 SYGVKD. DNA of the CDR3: TGTGCCACCGGGTCGGAGGCCTACAATGAGCAGTTCTTC. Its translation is CATGSEAYNEQFF.

The CDR3 protein is CASRPGLGKSNTGELFF. The CDR3 bases are TGTGCCAGTAGGCCGGGACTAGGCAAGTCGAACACCGGGGAGCTGTTTTTT. This rearrangement joins TRBV19 to TRBJ2-2; TRBD2 matches 8 bases. The V and J ends lost 6 bases and 0 bases, in that order; junction bases with no gene match: 9. The germline V gene has CDR1 LNHDA and CDR2 SQIVND (reference sequence). The CDR3 has 17 residues.

Here the CDR3 reads CASSSFGELFF. DNA of the CDR3: TGTGCCAGCAGTTCTTTCGGGGAGCTGTTTTTT. The chain couples TRBV27 to TRBJ2-2; D ambiguous. Trimming removed 4 bases from V and 7 bases from J, with 4 bases in between. There are 11 residues in the CDR3. Germline CDR1 reads MNHEY; CDR2 reads SMNVEV (reference sequence).

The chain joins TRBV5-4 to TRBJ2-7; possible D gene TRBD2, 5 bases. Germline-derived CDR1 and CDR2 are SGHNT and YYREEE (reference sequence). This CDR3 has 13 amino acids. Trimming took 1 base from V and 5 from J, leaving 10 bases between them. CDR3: CASSLSDGDEQYF. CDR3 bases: TGTGCCAGCAGCTTGTCCGACGGGGACGAGCAGTACTTC.

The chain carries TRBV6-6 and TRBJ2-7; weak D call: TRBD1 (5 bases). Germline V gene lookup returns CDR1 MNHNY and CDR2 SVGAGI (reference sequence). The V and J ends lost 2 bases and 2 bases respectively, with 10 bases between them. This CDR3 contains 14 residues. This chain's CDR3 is CASSYPDSTYEQYF. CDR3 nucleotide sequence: TGTGCCAGCAGTTACCCCGACAGCACCTACGAGCAGTACTTC.

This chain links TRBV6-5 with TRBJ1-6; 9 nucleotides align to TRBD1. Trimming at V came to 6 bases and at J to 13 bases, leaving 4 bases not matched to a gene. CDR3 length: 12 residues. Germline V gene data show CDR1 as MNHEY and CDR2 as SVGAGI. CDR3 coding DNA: TGTGCCAGCAGCGGGACAGGGCCGCCCCTCCACTTT. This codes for CASSGTGPPLHF.

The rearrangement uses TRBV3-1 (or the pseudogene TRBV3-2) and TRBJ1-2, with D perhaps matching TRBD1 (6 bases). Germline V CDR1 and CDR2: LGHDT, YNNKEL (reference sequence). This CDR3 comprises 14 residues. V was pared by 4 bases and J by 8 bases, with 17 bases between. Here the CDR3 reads CASSLQGVQGGYTF. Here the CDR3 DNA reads TGTGCCAGCAGCCTTCAGGGTGTTCAGGGGGGCTACACCTTC.